The rows below give T cell receptor beta chains drawn from one sample of a study of relationships among human T cell subsets. TCRdb fed the multiplex PCR reads into MiXCR, producing one record per CDR3 protein. The data show some 14,000 distinct CDR3 sequences, with roughly three fifths seen just once and roughly 2% held by the top ten. Sequenced sample: Tregs sorted from blood. The source of these receptors is a man between 40 and 49 years old in good health. Each CDR3 is given with its conserved first and last residue. The D gene is left open where the match is weak. Clone size, where shown, is once, few, many, or a class for clones that have expanded.

TRBJ1-5,TRBV11-2,NA,TRBD1,CASSRGQSNQPQHF,TGTGCCAGCAGCCGGGGACAGAGCAATCAGCCCCAGCATTTT
TRBJ2-7,TRBV27,NA,NA,CASSPGTPAYEQYF,TGTGCCAGCAGTCCCGGGACCCCTGCCTACGAGCAGTACTTC
TRBJ1-1,TRBV6-1,NA,NA,CASSAQPNTEAFF,TGTGCCAGCAGTGCACAGCCGAACACTGAAGCTTTCTTT
TRBJ2-6,TRBV24-1,NA,NA,CATEQTGMSGANVLTF,TGTGCCACAGAACAGACGGGGATGTCTGGGGCCAACGTCCTGACTTTC
TRBJ1-1,TRBV28,once,NA,CASSLGVRRRNTEAFF,TGTGCCAGCAGTTTAGGGGTGCGCAGGAGGAACACTGAAGCTTTCTTT
TRBJ1-1,TRBV18,few,NA,CASSPGRSNTEAFF,TGTGCCAGCTCACCCGGAAGGTCGAACACTGAAGCTTTCTTT
TRBJ2-3,TRBV25-1,NA,TRBD2,CAVSGGADTQYF,TGTGCCGTGAGCGGGGGGGCAGATACGCAGTATTTT
TRBJ1-6,TRBV6-5,NA,NA,CASSSQISGRSPLHF,TGTGCCAGCAGTTCCCAAATCTCCGGACGGTCACCCCTCCACTTT
TRBJ2-1,TRBV28,few,TRBD2,CASRPTSGGANEQFF,TGTGCCAGCAGACCCACTAGCGGGGGGGCGAATGAGCAGTTCTTC
TRBJ2-3,TRBV10-3,NA,TRBD1,CAISDRDIQGQYF,TGTGCCATCAGCGACAGGGATATTCAGGGGCAGTATTTT
TRBJ2-1,TRBV4-2,few,NA,CASSQDFGGSGEQFF,TGTGCCAGCAGCCAAGATTTTGGAGGGTCGGGTGAGCAGTTCTTC
TRBJ2-6,TRBV12-3/TRBV12-4,NA,NA,CASSFRGSGANVLTF,TGTGCCAGCAGTTTTAGGGGCTCTGGGGCCAACGTCCTGACTTTC
TRBJ2-1,TRBV20-1,NA,TRBD2,CSAQTSGPTNEQFF,TGCAGTGCCCAGACTAGCGGGCCGACCAATGAGCAGTTCTTC
TRBJ1-5,TRBV13,NA,NA,CASSRGQISNQPQHF,TGTGCCAGCAGCCGAGGACAGATTAGCAATCAGCCCCAGCATTTT
TRBJ1-1,TRBV20-1,NA,NA,CSARQGGLLNTEAFF,TGCAGTGCTAGGCAAGGGGGTTTGTTGAACACTGAAGCTTTCTTT
TRBJ2-5,TRBV29-1,few,NA,CSVEHLRGTQYF,TGCAGCGTTGAACACCTGAGAGGGACCCAGTACTTC
TRBJ1-1,TRBV11-3,NA,NA,CASSSRGNTEAFF,TGTGCCAGCAGCTCGAGAGGTAACACTGAAGCTTTCTTT
TRBJ2-1,TRBV7-3,NA,NA,CASSSGPHEQFF,TGTGCCAGCAGCTCCGGGCCTCATGAGCAGTTCTTC
TRBJ2-3,TRBV2,few,NA,CASSDGSGRTDTQYF,TGTGCCAGCAGTGACGGTAGCGGTCGCACAGATACGCAGTATTTT
TRBJ2-1,TRBV20-1,few,TRBD2,CSARDTYSGGAWNEQFF,TGCAGTGCTAGAGATACCTATAGCGGGGGGGCTTGGAATGAGCAGTTCTTC
TRBJ2-3,TRBV11-2,NA,NA,CASSLEGSPATQYF,TGTGCCAGCAGCTTAGAGGGCAGCCCTGCTACGCAGTATTTT
TRBJ2-7,TRBV5-1,NA,TRBD2,CASSASGSSSYEQYF,TGCGCCAGCAGCGCTAGCGGGAGTAGTTCCTACGAGCAGTACTTC
TRBJ2-1,TRBV11-2,NA,NA,CASSLAVGGNNEQFF,TGTGCCAGCAGCTTAGCCGTTGGAGGTAACAATGAGCAGTTCTTC
TRBJ1-1,TRBV10-3,NA,NA,CAISDLGEAFF,TGTGCCATCAGTGACCTGGGCGAAGCTTTCTTT
TRBJ2-1,TRBV5-1,NA,NA,CAGSLDSGNEQFF,TGCGCCGGCAGCTTGGACTCAGGGAATGAGCAGTTCTTC
TRBJ2-7,TRBV11-2,once,TRBD2,CASSLDRLAGLSYEQYF,TGTGCCAGCAGCTTAGATCGACTAGCGGGGCTCTCCTACGAGCAGTACTTC
TRBJ1-6,TRBV5-1,once,TRBD1,CASSSRQGESPLHF,TGCGCCAGCAGCTCCAGACAGGGAGAGTCACCCCTCCACTTT
TRBJ2-7,TRBV20-1,few,TRBD2,CSASGGRHEQYF,TGCAGTGCTAGTGGCGGGAGGCACGAGCAGTACTTC
TRBJ2-3,TRBV27,NA,NA,CASSSEAPGYGLVTDTQYF,TGTGCCAGCAGCTCTGAGGCCCCGGGGTATGGGCTTGTAACAGATACGCAGTATTTT
TRBJ2-7,TRBV7-2,few,TRBD2,CASSLGLAGGAYEQYF,TGTGCCAGCAGCCTGGGACTAGCGGGGGGTGCCTACGAGCAGTACTTC
TRBJ2-7,TRBV28,few,TRBD1,CASRVGTGGTPEQYF,TGTGCCAGCAGGGTGGGGACAGGGGGGACCCCAGAGCAGTACTTC